This entry lists 10 T cell receptor beta chains sequenced from one sample in a study of OX40 agonist ivuxolimab in advanced cancers. Repertoires were generated with immunoSEQ multiplex PCR, while TCRdb's copy carries only in-frame clones and drops some. This sample has fewer than 70,000 clones, with approximately 89% found just once. The sample here was CD4+ or CD8+ T cells sorted from blood, taken in a trial of the OX40 agonist ivuxolimab. These receptors all stem from an adult with an advanced solid tumor such as melanoma, head and neck, liver or kidney cancer.

This chain uses TRBV7-6 with TRBJ1-2; D gene ambiguous. V dropped 4 bases and J dropped 6 bases, with 9 bases sitting between them. This CDR3 region has 12 residues. Germline CDR1 SGHVS, CDR2 FNYEAQ. The CDR3 DNA reads TGTGCCAGCAGCTCGTACGGGAATGGCTACACCTTC. This sequence encodes CASSSYGNGYTF.

This chain links TRBV9 with TRBJ1-5; tentative D call: TRBD1 (5 bases). CDR3 size: 15 residues. Germline V lookup: CDR1 SGDLS, CDR2 YYNGEE. V lost 4 bases and J 5 bases, leaving 16 bases between the germline ends. This chain's CDR3 is CASSRGPSGDQPQHF. CDR3 DNA: TGTGCCAGCAGCCGCGGGCCTTCGGGGGATCAGCCCCAGCATTTT.

The chain carries TRBV27 and TRBJ1-1, with 7 bases matching TRBD1. The length of the CDR3 is 14 residues. Looked up from germline, CDR1 is MNHEY and CDR2 is SMNVEV (reference sequence). The trim removed 7 bases at V and 2 bases at J, leaving 7 bases unmatched. CDR3 loop: CASKIGGANTEAFF. CDR3 bases: TGTGCCAGCAAGATAGGGGGCGCAAACACTGAAGCTTTCTTT.

This clone showed up just once. The J gene is TRBJ1-2, the V gene TRBV7-9; TRBD1 aligns across 11 bases. CDR1 and CDR2 (germline): SEHNR, FQNEAQ (reference sequence). The CDR3 runs to 16 residues. Trimming at V came to 5 bases and at J to 5 bases, leaving 10 bases not matched to a gene. Here the CDR3 reads CASSLGTGGGAYGYTF. The DNA for the CDR3 is TGTGCCAGCAGCCTTGGGACAGGGGGTGGGGCTTATGGCTACACCTTC.

This rearrangement joins TRBV19 to TRBJ1-5; TRBD1 matches 10 bases. The CDR3 runs 15 residues. Germline lookup yields CDR1 LNHDA and CDR2 SQIVND (reference sequence). J lost 5 bases, V lost 2 bases, and 3 bases had no gene match. The chain's CDR3 is CASSILGQGDQPQHF. The CDR3 nucleotides read TGTGCCAGTAGTATACTAGGACAGGGGGATCAGCCCCAGCATTTT.

This sequence joins TRBV5-1 and TRBJ1-2, with 10 positions matching TRBD1. The V and J ends lost 4 bases and 6 bases, in that order; junction bases with no gene match: 3. The length of the CDR3 is 13 residues. The germline CDR1 and CDR2 sequences are SGHRS and YFSETQ. The CDR3 DNA sequence: TGCGCCAGCAGCGGGACAGGGGCGGATGGCTACACCTTC. This encodes CASSGTGADGYTF.

This clone has only one observation. The chain combines TRBV14 with TRBJ2-1; no clear D gene. This CDR3 region has 13 residues. V gave up 4 bases and J gave up 8 bases, with 12 bases separating them. The germline CDR1 and CDR2 sequences are SGHDN and FVKESK. The CDR3 reads CASSRLTLYEQFF. The CDR3 nucleotides read TGTGCCAGCAGCCGGCTGACCTTGTATGAGCAGTTCTTC.

This rearrangement joins TRBV11-3 to TRBJ2-7, with 7 positions matching TRBD1. The V gene end was trimmed by 4 bases and the J gene end by 4 bases; junction bases not matched to a gene: 4. Germline CDR1 SGHNT, CDR2 YENEEA. The CDR3 totals 13 residues. CDR3 loop: CASSSSTGYEQYF. CDR3 coding DNA: TGTGCCAGCAGCTCTTCGACAGGGTACGAGCAGTACTTC. The full variable domain, rest sourced from reference TRBV11-3 and TRBJ2-7, is EAGVVQSPRYKIIEKKQPVAFWCNPISGHNTLYWYLQNLGQGPELLIRYENEEAVDDSQLPKDRFSAERLKGVDSTLKIQPAELGDSAVYLCASSSSTGYEQYFGPGTRLTVT.

This clone was picked up a small number of times. The chain couples TRBV18 to TRBJ1-1, with unresolved D. V was clipped by 9 bases and J by 0 bases, with 5 bases between them. The CDR3 spans 11 residues. The V gene's germline CDR1 is KGHSH and CDR2 LQKENI. The CDR3 reads CASGMNTEAFF. The CDR3, as DNA: TGTGCCAGTGGCATGAACACTGAAGCTTTCTTT.

The chain uses TRBV30 and TRBJ2-2; 7 positions match TRBD1. The germline V gene has CDR1 GTSNPN and CDR2 SVGIG (reference sequence). The CDR3 runs to 13 residues. Trimming cost V 5 bases and J 0 bases; bases outside gene matches: 0. The CDR3 DNA follows: TGTGCCTGGCAGGGGGCGAACACCGGGGAGCTGTTTTTT. It yields the protein CAWQGANTGELFF.